The 28 T cell receptor beta chains in this list originate from one sample, sequenced in a study of T cells in women clearing cervical HPV infection (dated by TCRdb to the late 2010s). The library was generated by the immunoSEQ multiplex PCR assay. TCRdb holds this immuneACCESS table with in-frame rearrangements only. Some clones are missing; in checked studies, unresolved V genes explain under half, and the rest has no known cause. The sample's own table lists 25,000 to 35,000 clones. Approximately 20% of the sample is taken by the ten largest. Sequenced: blood buffy coat. These receptors came from a woman between 18 and 75 years old with a cervical HPV16 infection that either progressed to CIN3+ or cleared (not recorded which).

Notes on this clone: The read gets to within 3 residues of the CDR3 end, and the germline J gene fills in the rest. This chain links TRBV14 with TRBJ2-3; the match to TRBD2 covers 13 bases. The CDR3 length is 17 residues. Germline CDR1 and CDR2: SGHDN and FVKESK. V trimming: 6 bases; J trimming: 2 bases; junction bases outside the gene matches: 8. The CDR3 region is CASRKTSGGLYTDTQYF. Incomplete CDR3 DNA: TGTGCCAGCAGAAAGACTAGCGGGGGGTTATACACAGATACG.

Remarks on this clone: The sequence runs out 3 residues before the end of the CDR3; the remainder is reconstructed from the germline J gene. The chain employs TRBV2 and TRBJ1-5; TRBD1 matches 9 bases. Per germline, CDR1 SNHLY and CDR2 FYNNEI. The CDR3 spans 16 residues. Losses at the gene ends were 6 bases for V and 2 bases for J; bases not matched to a gene: 8. The CDR3 loop reads CASRELTGGRNQPQHF. The CDR3 DNA, read in part, is TGTGCCAGCAGAGAGTTGACAGGGGGGCGCAATCAGCCC. Full variable domain (outside the CDR3, taken from reference TRBV2 and TRBJ1-5): EPEVTQTPSHQVTQMGQEVILRCVPISNHLYFYWYRQILGQKVEFLVSFYNNEISEKSEIFDDQFSVERPDGSNFTLKIRSTKLEDSAMYFCASRELTGGRNQPQHFGDGTRLSIL.

A remark on this clone: The read comes to an end 3 residues before the CDR3 does, leaving the germline J gene to fill in the end. J is TRBJ1-2 and V is TRBV20-1; tentative D call: TRBD1 (5 bases). CDR3 length: 13 residues. V was clipped by 3 bases and J by 7 bases, with 15 bases between them. Germline V lookup: CDR1 DFQATT, CDR2 SNEGSKA (reference sequence). The CDR3 DNA, read in part, is TGCAGTGCTAGTCTTCAGGGAACGGGTGGC. Its translation is CSASLQGTGG. The full-length CDR3 reads as CSASLQGTGGYTF.

Comments on this clone: The read falls 3 residues short of the CDR3 end, and the missing part is taken from the germline J gene. The chain joins TRBV6-2 or TRBV6-3 to TRBJ2-4; no clear D gene. The CDR3 contains 16 residues. The germline V gene encodes CDR1 MNHEY and CDR2 SVGEGT. CDR3 region: CASSYRQFPKRQPQYF. The CDR3 bases that were read are TGTGCCAGCAGTTACCGGCAGTTCCCTAAGCGTCAGCCT.

In regard to this clone: The CDR3 extends 3 residues past the end of the read, so its final part is completed from the germline J gene. The chain carries TRBV20-1 and TRBJ2-5; weak D call: TRBD2 (6 bases). The CDR3 is 14 amino acids. CDR1 is DFQATT, CDR2 SNEGSKA, per germline (reference sequence). V was trimmed by 6 bases and J by 5 bases, leaving 19 bases between them. CDR3 region: CSARSQTRGETQYF. Partial CDR3 DNA: TGCAGTGCCCGCAGCCAAACCCGGGGGGAGACC.

Details on this clone: The CDR3 is cut off 3 residues early in the read; its end comes from the germline J gene. The J gene is TRBJ2-5, the V gene TRBV5-1, with no clear D. Germline CDR1 and CDR2: SGHRS and YFSETQ. The CDR3 sequence is 14 residues long. V was cut by 5 bases and J by 4 bases, with 15 bases left in between. The sequenced part of the CDR3 DNA is TGCGCCAGCAGTCCTCACACCCTTCGAGAGACC. This encodes CASSPHTLRET. The complete CDR3 reads CASSPHTLRETQYF.

As to this clone: The sequenced fragment ends 3 residues before the CDR3 boundary, so the rest is inferred from the germline J gene. The chain has TRBV20-1 and TRBJ1-6; TRBD1 aligns across 9 bases. The CDR3 spans 20 residues. Germline CDR1 DFQATT, CDR2 SNEGSKA (reference sequence). The V segment lost 3 bases and the J segment 0 bases; nucleotides outside the gene matches: 15. The part of the CDR3 DNA that was read is TGCAGTGCTAGGGTGGGACAGGGTTTACGGCTCCACTCCTATAATTCACCC. It is translated as CSARVGQGLRLHSYNSP. The whole CDR3 protein reads CSARVGQGLRLHSYNSPLHF.

Concerning this clone itself: Sequencing ends 3 residues short of the CDR3 end; the germline J gene provides the rest. The gene calls are TRBV10-3 and TRBJ2-7; TRBD2 aligns across 14 bases. Germline loops: CDR1 ENHRY, CDR2 SYGVKD. J lost 3 bases, V lost 6 bases, and 10 bases had no gene match. CDR3 length: 17 amino acids. CDR3 sequence reads: CAISRSGLAGGGYEQYF. The CDR3 DNA, read in part, is TGTGCCATCAGCCGCTCTGGACTAGCGGGGGGAGGCTACGAG.

As to this clone: The CDR3 end lies 3 residues beyond the end of the read and is filled in from the germline J gene. The rearrangement links TRBV4-2 to TRBJ2-5; 10 bases are shared with TRBD2. Germline CDR1 LGHNA, CDR2 YNFKEQ. This CDR3 spans 15 amino acids. Trimming cost V 4 bases and J 4 bases; bases outside gene matches: 6. The CDR3 bases that were read are TGTGCCAGCAGCCCAAAAGCGGGGGGGATAGAGACC. Translation gives CASSPKAGGIET. In full, the CDR3 reads CASSPKAGGIETQYF.

Remarks on this clone: From the germline J gene comes the end of the CDR3, since the read stops 3 residues before it. The gene calls are TRBV7-2 and TRBJ2-2, with D possibly matching TRBD2 (5 bases). Germline values: CDR1 SGHTA, CDR2 FQGNSA. The CDR3 is 14 residues long. The ends were cut back, 4 bases at V and 5 bases at J, with 11 bases in the middle. CDR3 bases read: TGTGCCAGCAGCTCCGCGGGTCTTACCGGGGAG. Translating gives CASSSAGLTGE. The entire CDR3 reads CASSSAGLTGELFF.

Notes on this clone: Read sequence stops 3 residues before the CDR3 end, and the germline J gene provides the missing end. The chain combines TRBV20-1 with TRBJ2-1; D might be TRBD1 (6 bases). The germline V gene encodes CDR1 DFQATT and CDR2 SNEGSKA (reference sequence). This CDR3 has 15 amino acids. The germline V and J ends were trimmed by 0 bases and 6 bases, with 15 bases remaining between them. Partial CDR3 DNA: TGCAGTGCTAGAGATGGCGCAGGGGTAGGCAATGAG. It translates to CSARDGAGVGNE. The CDR3 reads in full as CSARDGAGVGNEQFF.

Points on this clone: The read finishes 3 residues shy of the CDR3 end, and the germline J gene is used to complete it. This chain connects TRBV19 to TRBJ2-2; D is uncertain. This CDR3 is built from 12 residues. Germline V gives CDR1 LNHDA, CDR2 SQIVND (reference sequence). CDR3 amino acids: CASRAGNEKLFF. Incomplete CDR3 DNA: TGTGCCAGTAGGGCAGGTAATGAAAAG.

With respect to this clone: The CDR3 end is not reached by the read, which stops 3 residues before it; the germline J gene fills it in. The chain carries TRBV2 and TRBJ2-3; TRBD1 matches 9 bases. This CDR3 is built from 13 residues. CDR1 and CDR2 from the germline V gene are SNHLY and FYNNEI. The CDR3 loop reads CASSVDRGETQYF. The covered CDR3 bases are TGTGCCAGCAGTGTGGACAGGGGTGAGACG.

Worth noting for this clone: Coverage ceases 3 residues before the CDR3 finishes, and the germline J gene fills in the end. The rearrangement links TRBV5-1 to TRBJ2-2; possibly TRBD1 for D (6 bases). The CDR3 sequence is 14 residues long. The germline CDR1 and CDR2 sequences are SGHRS and YFSETQ. V was pared by 4 bases and J by 4 bases, with 11 bases between. The chain's CDR3 is CASSVQGGTGELFF. The part of the CDR3 DNA that was read is TGCGCCAGCAGCGTACAGGGTGGCACCGGGGAG.

The part of the CDR3 DNA that was read is TGTGCCAGCAGACTAACAGGGGTGGATGGT. Translated, it gives CASRLTGVDG. The whole CDR3 sequence is CASRLTGVDGQYF. This sequence joins TRBV7-9 and TRBJ2-4; 7 nucleotides match TRBD1. The read stops 3 residues short of the end of the CDR3; the missing end is completed from the germline J gene. The CDR3 runs to 13 residues. The germline V gene has CDR1 SEHNR and CDR2 FQNEAQ (reference sequence).

Incomplete CDR3 DNA: TGTGCCAGTAGTAAACAGGGACCCGTTTATGGC. Translating gives CASSKQGPVYG. The entire CDR3 protein reads CASSKQGPVYGYTF. The gene calls are TRBV19 and TRBJ1-2; D is perhaps TRBD1 (6 bases). From the germline J gene comes the end of the CDR3, since the read stops 3 residues before it. In germline, CDR1 is LNHDA, CDR2 SQIVND (reference sequence). The CDR3 is made up of 14 amino acids. V shed 4 bases and J shed 5 bases, with 14 bases lying between them.

About this clone: The read ends 3 residues before the CDR3 terminus; that terminus is restored from the germline J gene. Other DNA sequences from this sample encode an identical CDR3 as well. This chain joins TRBV18 and TRBJ1-3; D not resolved. There are 13 residues in the CDR3. The germline V gene encodes CDR1 KGHSH and CDR2 LQKENI. The germline V and J ends were trimmed by 2 bases and 8 bases, with 10 bases remaining between them. The CDR3 here is CASSPNQRDTIYF. The CDR3 DNA, read in part, is TGTGCCAGCTCACCAAACCAGAGGGACACC.

With regard to this clone: Read coverage stops 3 residues before the CDR3 terminus; the germline J gene supplies the remainder. The chain is built from TRBV29-1 and TRBJ1-4; D might be TRBD1 (5 bases). The CDR3 covers 14 residues. CDR1 is SQVTM, CDR2 ANQGSEA, per germline. V was cut by 6 bases and J by 0 bases, with 11 bases left in between. Incomplete CDR3 DNA: TGCAGCGTCTCTACGGGGGCAACTAATGAAAAA. The encoded protein is CSVSTGATNEK. The complete CDR3 protein is CSVSTGATNEKLFF.

As concerns this clone: Read sequence stops 3 residues before the CDR3 end, and the germline J gene provides the missing end. This rearrangement joins TRBV7-2 to TRBJ1-2, with a possible D match to TRBD1 (5 bases). Germline V gives CDR1 SGHTA, CDR2 FQGNSA. This CDR3 spans 14 amino acids. Incomplete CDR3 DNA: TGTGCCAGCAGCAAACGGGGGGGATACAATGAC. Translation gives CASSKRGGYND. The entire CDR3 is CASSKRGGYNDYTF.

In the case of this clone: The read ends 3 residues early relative to the CDR3; the germline J gene fills the gap. The chain couples TRBV11-3 to TRBJ1-2, with D tentatively TRBD1 (5 bases). The germline gives CDR1 SGHNT, CDR2 YENEEA. The CDR3 consists of 12 residues. The CDR3 region is CASSLGGEGYTF. The part of the CDR3 DNA that was read is TGTGCCAGCAGCTTAGGAGGGGAGGGC.

As concerns this clone: The read comes to an end 3 residues before the CDR3 does, leaving the germline J gene to fill in the end. V is TRBV7-9 and J is TRBJ1-6, with D possibly being TRBD1 (5 bases). The CDR3 is 14 amino acids. Trimming left V 2 bases short and J 11 bases short, with 13 bases between. The germline V gene encodes CDR1 SEHNR and CDR2 FQNEAQ (reference sequence). CDR3 bases read: TGTGCCAGCAGCTTACCCCGCGGGGGTGCACCC. Encoded protein: CASSLPRGGAP. The full-length CDR3 reads as CASSLPRGGAPLHF.

As concerns this clone: The read gets to within 3 residues of the CDR3 end, and the germline J gene fills in the rest. The genes are TRBV10-3 and TRBJ1-1; 9 bases align to TRBD1. CDR3 size: 14 residues. CDR1 is ENHRY, CDR2 SYGVKD, per germline. The sequenced CDR3 bases are TGTGCCATCAGCGGGAGACAGGGGGGCGAAGGA. Translated: CAISGRQGGEG. The full-length CDR3 reads as CAISGRQGGEGAFF.

As concerns this clone: Coverage ceases 3 residues before the CDR3 finishes, and the germline J gene fills in the end. The chain combines TRBV20-1 with TRBJ2-2; TRBD2 agrees at 10 bases. CDR1 and CDR2 (germline): DFQATT, SNEGSKA (reference sequence). J was trimmed by 7 bases and V by 2 bases; bases with no gene match: 4. This CDR3 has 14 amino acids. CDR3 DNA, as far as it was read: TGCAGTGCTAGACCTAGCGGGAGCCTCGGGGAG. Translating it yields CSARPSGSLGE. The complete CDR3 protein is CSARPSGSLGELFF.

Worth noting for this clone: The DNA ends 3 residues before the CDR3 does, and the rest of the CDR3 is filled in from the germline J gene. The chain combines TRBV7-2 with TRBJ2-4; D is possibly TRBD1 (6 bases). Germline CDR1 reads SGHTA; CDR2 reads FQGNSA. This CDR3 spans 15 amino acids. CDR3 DNA, as far as it was read: TGTGCCAGCAGCTTCCAACAGGACAGTATCTATGGT. It is translated as CASSFQQDSIYG. The whole CDR3 reads CASSFQQDSIYGQYF.

Of note for this clone: The DNA ends 3 residues before the CDR3 does, and the rest of the CDR3 is filled in from the germline J gene. The chain links TRBV5-4 to TRBJ1-6, with TRBD1 identical over 7 bases. The CDR3 contains 14 residues. Per the germline V gene, CDR1 is SGHNT and CDR2 is YYREEE (reference sequence). With V trimmed by 3 bases and J by 5 bases, 2 bases remained unmatched. CDR3 residues: CASSSGTDNSPLHF. The CDR3 DNA, read in part, is TGTGCCAGCAGCTCCGGGACAGATAATTCACCC.

Details on this clone: Read data end 3 residues before the CDR3 end; the end is taken from the germline J gene. This chain joins TRBV6-2 or TRBV6-3 and TRBJ1-5; D remains unclear. The CDR3 has 12 amino acids. Trimming left V 5 bases short and J 7 bases short, with 9 bases between. The germline V gene encodes CDR1 MNHEY and CDR2 SVGEGT. The CDR3 bases that were read are TGTGCCAGCAGTCCCGATCGGCAGCCC. Translating gives CASSPDRQP. The entire CDR3 is CASSPDRQPQHF.

About this clone itself: The read gets to within 3 residues of the CDR3 end, and the germline J gene fills in the rest. This chain joins TRBV6-4 and TRBJ2-1; 7 nucleotides align to TRBD2. CDR1 MRHNA and CDR2 SNTAGT come from the germline V gene. V shed 6 bases and J 5 bases; nucleotides not matched to a gene: 10. The CDR3 has 15 amino acids. The CDR3 reads CASSLGGSGNNEQFF. The part of the CDR3 DNA that was read is TGTGCCAGCAGCCTGGGAGGGAGCGGGAACAATGAG.

In regard to this clone: The read ends 3 residues early relative to the CDR3; the germline J gene fills the gap. The same CDR3 arises from other DNA sequences in this sample as well. The rearrangement links TRBV11-3 to TRBJ1-2, with TRBD1 matching over 7 bases. Germline values: CDR1 SGHNT, CDR2 YENEEA. This CDR3 spans 13 amino acids. V was pared by 5 bases and J by 5 bases, with 5 bases of the junction left unmatched. This CDR3 reads CASSPDRDYGYTF. The part of the CDR3 DNA that was read is TGTGCCAGCAGCCCCGACAGGGATTATGGC.